The entry below gives a single T cell receptor beta chain sequence along with its context. Its antigen is unidentified. The conserved phenylalanine or tryptophan is not found at the CDR3 terminus, so this likely reflects a read error. The sample belongs to a study of blood T cells in healthy people across ages. Across the whole study: Capture via template switching afforded approximately one barcoded beta molecule per two T cells. Study-level points and caveats: Long-lived donors exceeded aged donors in naive CD4+ cells and diversity. Estimates of total diversity, which came from one million sequenced T cells, were considered to be underestimates.

A second PCR of roughly 6 to 12 cycles used a sample-barcoded 5' primer and a J-beta primer mix. Every cDNA molecule bore a tag from a template-switch adaptor containing 12 random nucleotides. Using its own MiXCR run on the 5' RACE reads, TCRdb lists one record per CDR3 protein. The table includes 1.5 million to 2 million distinct CDR3 sequences, about two fifths detected once. Germline V gene sequence: CDR1 SQVTM, CDR2 ANQGSEA. V lost 4 bases and J 13 bases, leaving 14 bases between the germline ends. CDR3 size: 11 residues. The source is a human donor in good health. Sequenced: blood. V gene TRBV29-1 combines with J gene TRBJ2-4; D is possibly TRBD1 (5 bases). The CDR3 sequence: CSVGGSGEQYC. As DNA, the CDR3 is TGCAGCGTTGGGGGCAGTGGTGAGCAGTACTGC.